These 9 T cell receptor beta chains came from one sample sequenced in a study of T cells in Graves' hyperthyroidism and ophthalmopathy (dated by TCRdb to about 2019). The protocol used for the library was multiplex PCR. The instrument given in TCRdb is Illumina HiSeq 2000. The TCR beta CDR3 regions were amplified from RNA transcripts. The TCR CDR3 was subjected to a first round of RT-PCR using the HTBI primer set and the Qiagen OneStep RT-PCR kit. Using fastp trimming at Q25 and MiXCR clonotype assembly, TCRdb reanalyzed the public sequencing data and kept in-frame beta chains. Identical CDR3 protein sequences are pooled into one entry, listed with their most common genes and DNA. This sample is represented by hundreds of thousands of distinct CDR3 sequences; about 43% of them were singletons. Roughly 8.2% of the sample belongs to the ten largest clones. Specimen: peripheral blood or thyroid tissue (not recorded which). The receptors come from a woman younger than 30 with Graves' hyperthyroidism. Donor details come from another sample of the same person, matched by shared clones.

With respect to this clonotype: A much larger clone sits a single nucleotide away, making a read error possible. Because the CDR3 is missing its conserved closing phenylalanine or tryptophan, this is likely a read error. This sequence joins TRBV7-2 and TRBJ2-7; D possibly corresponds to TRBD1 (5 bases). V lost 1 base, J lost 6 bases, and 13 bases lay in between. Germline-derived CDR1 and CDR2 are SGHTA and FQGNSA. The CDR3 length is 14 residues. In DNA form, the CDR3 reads TGTGCCAGCAGCTTAGGCGGCAGCCAGGGCGAGCAGTACCTC. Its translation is CASSLGGSQGEQYL.

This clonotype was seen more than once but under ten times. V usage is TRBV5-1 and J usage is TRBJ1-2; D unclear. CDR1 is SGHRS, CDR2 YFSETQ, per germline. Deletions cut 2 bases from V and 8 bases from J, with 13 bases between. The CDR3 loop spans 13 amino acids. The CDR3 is CASSFLGSSGYTF. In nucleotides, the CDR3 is TGCGCCAGCAGCTTCTTGGGCTCTTCCGGCTACACCTTC.

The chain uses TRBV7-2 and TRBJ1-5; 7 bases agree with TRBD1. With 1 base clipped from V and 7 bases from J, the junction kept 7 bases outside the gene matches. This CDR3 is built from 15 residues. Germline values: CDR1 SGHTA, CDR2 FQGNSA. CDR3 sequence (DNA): TGTGCCAGCAGCTTAGTCGACAGGGCGGGGCAGCCCCAGCATTTT. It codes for CASSLVDRAGQPQHF.

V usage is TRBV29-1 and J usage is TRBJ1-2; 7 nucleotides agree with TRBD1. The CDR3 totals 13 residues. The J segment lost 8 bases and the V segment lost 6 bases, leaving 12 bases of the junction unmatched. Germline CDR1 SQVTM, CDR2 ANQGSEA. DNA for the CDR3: TGCAGCGTAGGGACAGACACAACTAACGGCTACACCTTC. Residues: CSVGTDTTNGYTF.

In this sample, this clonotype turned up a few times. CDR3 sequence: CASSYVTGSYEQYF. The CDR3 DNA reads TGTGCCAGCAGTTATGTGACAGGGTCCTACGAGCAGTACTTC. The chain links TRBV6-9 to TRBJ2-7, with TRBD1 matching 7 bases. This CDR3 comprises 14 residues. CDR1 is MNHGY and CDR2 is SVAAGI in the germline V gene. The V gene end was trimmed by 2 bases and the J gene end by 1 base; junction bases not matched to a gene: 2.

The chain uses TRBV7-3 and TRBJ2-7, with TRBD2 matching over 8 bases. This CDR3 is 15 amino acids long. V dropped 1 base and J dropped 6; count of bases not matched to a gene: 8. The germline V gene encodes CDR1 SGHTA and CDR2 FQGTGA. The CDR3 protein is CASSLMGTRRREQYF. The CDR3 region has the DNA TGTGCCAGCAGCTTAATGGGGACTAGGCGTCGCGAGCAGTACTTC.

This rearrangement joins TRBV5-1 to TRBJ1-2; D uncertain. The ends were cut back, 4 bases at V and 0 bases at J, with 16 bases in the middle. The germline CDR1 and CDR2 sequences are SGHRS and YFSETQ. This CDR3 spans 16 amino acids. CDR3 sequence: CASSPTSARTNYGYTF. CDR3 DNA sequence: TGCGCCAGCAGCCCGACCTCCGCAAGGACTAACTATGGCTACACCTTC.

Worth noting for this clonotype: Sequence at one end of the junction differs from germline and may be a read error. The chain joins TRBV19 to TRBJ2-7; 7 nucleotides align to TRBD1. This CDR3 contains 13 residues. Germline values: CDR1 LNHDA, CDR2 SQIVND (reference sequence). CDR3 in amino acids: CVSRSAGGYEQYF. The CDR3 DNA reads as TGTGTCAGTAGGTCCGCAGGGGGCTACGAGCAGTACTTC. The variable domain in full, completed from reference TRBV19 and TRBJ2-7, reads DGGITQSPKYLFRKEGQNVTLSCEQNLNHDAMYWYRQDPGQGLRLIYYSQIVNDFQKGDIAEGYSVSREKKESFPLTVTSAQKNPTAFYLCVSRSAGGYEQYFGPGTRLTVT.

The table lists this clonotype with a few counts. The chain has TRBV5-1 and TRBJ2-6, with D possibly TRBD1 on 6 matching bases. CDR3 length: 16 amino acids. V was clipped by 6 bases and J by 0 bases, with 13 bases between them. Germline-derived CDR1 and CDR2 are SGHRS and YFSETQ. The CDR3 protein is CASKPGVFSGANVLTF. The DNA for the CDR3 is TGCGCCAGCAAGCCAGGGGTCTTCTCTGGGGCCAACGTCCTGACTTTC. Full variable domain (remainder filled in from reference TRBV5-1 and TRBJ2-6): KAGVTQTPRYLIKTRGQQVTLSCSPISGHRSVSWYQQTPGQGLQFLFEYFSETQRNKGNFPGRFSGRQFSNSRSEMNVSTLELGDSALYLCASKPGVFSGANVLTFGAGSRLTVL.